This entry is about one T cell receptor (beta chain). Germline lookup yields CDR1 SGHNT and CDR2 YYREEE (reference sequence). Germline trimming cut 4 bases from V and 1 base from J; bases unmatched to any gene: 11. This CDR3 region has 17 residues. This sample is drawn from a study of blood T cell repertoires in COVID-19. Sequencing used immunoSEQ multiplex PCR; TCRdb keeps in-frame clones, though not all of them. The table has 70,000 to 95,000 clones, approximately 80% seen once. The chain links TRBV5-4 to TRBJ1-1; TRBD1 aligns across 9 bases. The source is a human donor in a cohort sampled during active COVID-19. The material sequenced was peripheral blood. DNA of the CDR3: TGTGCCAGCAGCCACCCCGGGACAGGGCTCCAGAACACTGAAGCTTTCTTT. This gives the protein CASSHPGTGLQNTEAFF.